One sample yielded the 32 T cell receptor beta chains listed below, sequenced in a study of blood T cell repertoires in COVID-19. TCRdb's table, derived via immunoSEQ multiplex PCR, lists solely in-frame clones and lacks some. The sample shows 300,000 to 450,000 clones, 88% of them seen only once. Source material: PBMCs or T cells enriched from blood (not recorded which). The receptors were sampled from a woman in her twenties or thirties who had been exposed to COVID-19.

The V gene is TRBV10-1, the J gene TRBJ2-7; D call uncertain. Per the germline V gene, CDR1 is WNHNN and CDR2 is SYGVQD (reference sequence). This CDR3 spans 14 amino acids. Trimming pared 0 bases from V and 6 bases from J, leaving 12 bases between. For the CDR3, the DNA is TGCGCCAGCAGTGAGTCGGGTCAGGTCTTCGAGCAGTACTTC. As protein: CASSESGQVFEQYF.

The chain employs TRBV18 and TRBJ2-2; tentative D call: TRBD2 (6 bases). CDR3 length: 14 residues. The V gene lost 2 bases and the J gene lost 4 bases, with 8 bases spanning the gap. The V gene's germline CDR1 is KGHSH and CDR2 LQKENI. DNA for the CDR3: TGTGCCAGCTCACCATTGGGGGGCACCGGGGAGCTGTTTTTT. Its protein is CASSPLGGTGELFF.

This clone was counted a single time. V usage is TRBV3-1 (or the pseudogene TRBV3-2) and J usage is TRBJ1-4; 12 positions agree with TRBD1. The germline V gene has CDR1 LGHDT and CDR2 YNNKEL (reference sequence). The CDR3 consists of 14 residues. With V trimmed by 8 bases and J by 5 bases, 3 bases remained unmatched. Here the CDR3 reads CASGTGGSNEKLFF. In DNA, the CDR3 is TGTGCCAGCGGGACAGGGGGCTCCAATGAAAAACTGTTTTTT.

The gene calls are TRBV28 and TRBJ2-3; D remains ambiguous. Looked up from germline, CDR1 is MDHEN and CDR2 is SYDVKM. The CDR3 extends over 15 amino acids. Trimming pared 1 base from V and 4 bases from J, leaving 12 bases between. The CDR3 DNA sequence: TGTGCCAGCAGTTTATTCGACCGCAGCGCAGATACGCAGTATTTT. Protein: CASSLFDRSADTQYF.

The rearrangement uses TRBV7-2 and TRBJ1-2; D is perhaps TRBD1 (5 bases). Per the germline V gene, CDR1 is SGHTA and CDR2 is FQGNSA. V was trimmed by 0 bases and J by 5 bases, leaving 13 bases between them. The CDR3 contains 15 residues. The CDR3, as DNA: TGTGCCAGCAGCTTAGCGGCAGGGTGGGCATATGGCTACACCTTC. It specifies CASSLAAGWAYGYTF.

This sequence joins TRBV19 and TRBJ2-1; D is perhaps TRBD1 (6 bases). Trimming pared 3 bases from V and 0 bases from J, leaving 9 bases between. The CDR3 is made up of 15 amino acids. Germline lookup yields CDR1 LNHDA and CDR2 SQIVND (reference sequence). The CDR3 region is CASSMDSISYNEQFF. The CDR3 DNA sequence: TGTGCCAGTAGTATGGACAGTATCTCCTACAATGAGCAGTTCTTC.

The chain combines TRBV3-1 (or the pseudogene TRBV3-2) with TRBJ2-7, with TRBD2 identical over 12 bases. Germline CDR1 and CDR2: LGHDT and YNNKEL (reference sequence). J gave up 4 bases and V 5 bases, and 9 bases lay outside the gene matches. CDR3 length: 16 residues. The CDR3 sequence is CASSARLAGVEYEQYF. DNA of the CDR3: TGTGCCAGCAGCGCCAGACTAGCGGGAGTTGAGTACGAGCAGTACTTC.

This chain uses TRBV7-2 with TRBJ1-1; D is undetermined. Germline CDR1 and CDR2: SGHTA and FQGNSA. V dropped 1 base and J dropped 1 base, with 7 bases sitting between them. The CDR3 has 14 residues. Here the CDR3 DNA reads TGTGCCAGCAGCTTAGTAGTTAGGAACACTGAAGCTTTCTTT. This gives the protein CASSLVVRNTEAFF. Full variable domain (missing parts from reference TRBV7-2 and TRBJ1-1): GAGVSQSPSNKVTEKGKDVELRCDPISGHTALYWYRQSLGQGLEFLIYFQGNSAPDKSGLPSDRFSAERTGGSVSTLTIQRTQQEDSAVYLCASSLVVRNTEAFFGQGTRLTVV.

The V and J genes are TRBV9 and TRBJ2-5, with 10 bases lining up with TRBD2. The CDR3 loop spans 14 amino acids. Per the germline V gene, CDR1 is SGDLS and CDR2 is YYNGEE. With 3 bases clipped from V and 7 bases from J, the junction kept 6 bases outside the gene matches. The CDR3 DNA reads as TGTGCCAGCAGCGCGCTAGCGGGAGTTGGGACCCAGTACTTC. Amino acids: CASSALAGVGTQYF.

This chain connects TRBV5-1 to TRBJ2-7; a weak D match, TRBD2 (6 bases). Germline CDR1 SGHRS, CDR2 YFSETQ. The V gene lost 0 bases and the J gene lost 3 bases, with 16 bases spanning the gap. This CDR3 is built from 16 residues. CDR3 DNA sequence: TGCGCCAGCAGCTTGGGTCTTGGGGGACTGGACTACGAGCAGTACTTC. Amino acid sequence: CASSLGLGGLDYEQYF.

The V and J genes are TRBV29-1 and TRBJ2-7, with 9 bases identical to TRBD1. This CDR3 spans 14 amino acids. Germline V gives CDR1 SQVTM, CDR2 ANQGSEA. J lost 6 bases, V lost 6 bases, and 12 bases had no gene match. The CDR3 here is CSVVPGQGRLEQYF. The CDR3 DNA reads TGCAGCGTAGTTCCGGGACAGGGACGCCTCGAGCAGTACTTC.

This clone was recorded once. The chain combines TRBV10-1 with TRBJ2-7, with TRBD2 matching over 7 bases. V shed 1 base, J shed 2 bases, and the junction held 5 bases outside the gene matches. The CDR3 length is 15 residues. Per the germline V gene, CDR1 is WNHNN and CDR2 is SYGVQD (reference sequence). The CDR3 protein is CASSEYPSGTYEQYF. The CDR3, as DNA: TGCGCCAGCAGTGAGTATCCTAGCGGAACCTACGAGCAGTACTTC.

The genes are TRBV2 and TRBJ2-2; D is possibly TRBD1 (6 bases). Trimming took 4 bases from V and 6 from J, leaving 9 bases between them. The CDR3 has 13 amino acids. Germline CDR1 SNHLY, CDR2 FYNNEI. DNA for the CDR3: TGTGCCAGCAGTGCACAGGGTGCCGGGGAGCTGTTTTTT. Translated, it gives CASSAQGAGELFF.

This chain links TRBV3-1 (or the pseudogene TRBV3-2) with TRBJ2-2; 8 bases fit TRBD2. CDR1 LGHDT and CDR2 YNNKEL come from the germline V gene (reference sequence). The CDR3 contains 15 residues. J lost 2 bases, V lost 4 bases, and 3 bases had no gene match. The DNA for the CDR3 is TGTGCCAGCAGCCTACTAGCGGTTAACACCGGGGAGCTGTTTTTT. Translated: CASSLLAVNTGELFF.

This clone was counted between two and nine times. The J gene is TRBJ2-7, the V gene TRBV18, with 11 bases aligning to TRBD2. The germline gives CDR1 KGHSH, CDR2 LQKENI. The CDR3 is made up of 18 amino acids. Trimming removed 1 base from V and 0 bases from J; junction bases left unmatched: 8. The CDR3 DNA follows: TGTGCCAGCTCACCACGGGGCCTTAGCGGGAGGGCCTCCTACGAGCAGTACTTC. It is translated as CASSPRGLSGRASYEQYF.

This clone was counted between two and nine times. This chain joins TRBV6-5 and TRBJ1-6, with 7 bases matching TRBD1. Germline CDR1 is MNHEY and CDR2 is SVGAGI. V lost 6 bases, J lost 7 bases, and 6 bases stayed unmatched. The CDR3 has 14 amino acids. The CDR3 region is CASRRGTANSPLHF. CDR3 nucleotide sequence: TGTGCCAGCAGGCGCGGGACAGCCAATTCACCCCTCCACTTT.

The chain combines TRBV24-1 with TRBJ2-6; D is ambiguous. The CDR3 spans 16 residues. The ends were cut back, 2 bases at V and 1 base at J, with 8 bases in the middle. CDR1 KGHDR and CDR2 SFDVKD come from the germline V gene. The CDR3 coding sequence is TGTGCCACCAGTGATTCGGTGGAGTCTGGGGCCAACGTCCTGACTTTC. It translates to CATSDSVESGANVLTF.

As regards this clone: This sample includes further DNA sequences coding for the same CDR3. The chain is built from TRBV7-2 and TRBJ1-5; 10 bases line up with TRBD1. Per germline, CDR1 SGHTA and CDR2 FQGNSA. J was trimmed by 2 bases and V by 1 base; bases with no gene match: 2. This CDR3 is 16 amino acids long. Written as DNA, the CDR3 is TGTGCCAGCAGCTTAGTTGGGACAGGGGGCAATCAGCCCCAGCATTTT. This encodes CASSLVGTGGNQPQHF.

This clone was observed a few times. The chain recombines TRBV5-1 with TRBJ1-6; 9 nucleotides align to TRBD1. Trimming took 0 bases from V and 10 from J; bases not matched to a gene: 8. The CDR3 length is 16 residues. Germline V CDR1 and CDR2: SGHRS, YFSETQ. The CDR3 here is CASSLVGTGSRSPLHF. The CDR3 region has the DNA TGCGCCAGCAGCTTGGTGGGGACAGGGTCACGCTCACCCCTCCACTTT.

The V call is TRBV4-2, the J call TRBJ2-3, with 7 bases that match TRBD2. The CDR3 is 17 residues long. The ends lost 1 base at V and 0 bases at J; junction bases unmatched: 7. Germline-derived CDR1 and CDR2 are LGHNA and YNFKEQ. CDR3: CASSQAPSGASTDTQYF. DNA for the CDR3: TGTGCCAGCAGCCAAGCCCCTAGCGGAGCTAGCACAGATACGCAGTATTTT.

This clone appeared a few times. The rearrangement uses TRBV6-4 and TRBJ2-3; TRBD2 matches 7 bases. In germline, CDR1 is MRHNA, CDR2 SNTAGT. This CDR3 region has 15 residues. Trimming at V came to 3 bases and at J to 2 bases, leaving 5 bases not matched to a gene. This chain's CDR3 is CASSEGGSSTDTQYF. In nucleotides, the CDR3 is TGTGCCAGCAGTGAGGGCGGGAGTTCCACAGATACGCAGTATTTT.

There are a few counts of this clone. The chain recombines TRBV7-6 with TRBJ2-3, with D unclear. Trimming left V 2 bases short and J 1 base short, with 4 bases between. This CDR3 contains 13 residues. Per the germline V gene, CDR1 is SGHVS and CDR2 is FNYEAQ. CDR3 region: CASSLQGTDTQYF. DNA of the CDR3: TGTGCCAGCAGCTTACAGGGCACAGATACGCAGTATTTT.

This chain uses TRBV7-3 with TRBJ1-1, with 9 bases identical to TRBD1. Germline CDR1 is SGHTA and CDR2 is FQGTGA. The CDR3 has 15 residues. The junction had 4 bases not matched to a gene; V was cut back by 0 bases and J by 5 bases. This CDR3 is CASSLTLGQGTEAFF. DNA of the CDR3: TGTGCCAGCAGCTTAACCTTGGGACAGGGTACTGAAGCTTTCTTT. Complete variable domain (other parts from reference TRBV7-3 and TRBJ1-1): GAGVSQTPSNKVTEKGKYVELRCDPISGHTALYWYRQSLGQGPEFLIYFQGTGAADDSGLPNDRFFAVRPEGSVSTLKIQRTERGDSAVYLCASSLTLGQGTEAFFGQGTRLTVV.

V gene TRBV20-1 combines with J gene TRBJ2-7; possible D gene TRBD2, 5 bases. The CDR3 consists of 11 residues. V lost 6 bases to trimming and J lost 3 bases, with 9 bases between them. Germline V gene lookup returns CDR1 DFQATT and CDR2 SNEGSKA (reference sequence). The CDR3 is CSATRGYEQYF. The CDR3 DNA sequence: TGCAGTGCCACACGGGGCTACGAGCAGTACTTC.

The chain couples TRBV28 to TRBJ2-5; TRBD1 might be the D (5 bases). CDR3 length: 12 residues. Trimming stripped 7 bases from V and 3 bases from J, with 9 bases between. CDR1 and CDR2 (germline): MDHEN, SYDVKM. The CDR3 nucleotides are TGTGCCAGCAACGCGGACAAAGAGACCCAGTACTTC. Amino acid sequence: CASNADKETQYF.

The rearrangement uses TRBV7-6 and TRBJ2-1; 7 bases are shared with TRBD1. Per germline, CDR1 SGHVS and CDR2 FNYEAQ. J gave up 1 base and V 4 bases, and 13 bases lay outside the gene matches. CDR3 length equals 18 residues. In DNA form, the CDR3 reads TGTGCCAGCAGCTCCCCCAGGGGGAGTCGACAATCCTACAATGAGCAGTTCTTC. This gives the protein CASSSPRGSRQSYNEQFF.

The gene calls are TRBV28 and TRBJ1-3; 7 positions match TRBD1. Germline assignment: CDR1 MDHEN and CDR2 SYDVKM. The CDR3 has 14 residues. V trimming: 5 bases; J trimming: 3 bases; junction bases outside the gene matches: 4. CDR3 bases: TGTGCCAGCAGTAGGCAGGGGGTTGGAAACACCATATATTTT. Its translation is CASSRQGVGNTIYF.

The V and J genes are TRBV30 and TRBJ1-4; weak D call: TRBD1 (5 bases). The V and J ends lost 2 bases and 8 bases respectively, with 12 bases between them. CDR3 length: 13 residues. The germline V gene encodes CDR1 GTSNPN and CDR2 SVGIG (reference sequence). This CDR3 reads CAWSIGAQEKLFF. The CDR3 region has the DNA TGTGCCTGGAGTATAGGGGCCCAAGAAAAACTGTTTTTT.

The chain is built from TRBV5-8 and TRBJ2-1; the D gene is possibly TRBD1 (6 bases). In germline, CDR1 is SGHTS, CDR2 YDEGEE. The CDR3 runs 12 residues. Trimming stripped 4 bases from V and 10 bases from J, with 12 bases between. The chain's CDR3 is CASSPGHREQFF. The CDR3 DNA sequence: TGTGCCAGCAGCCCGGGACACCGGGAGCAGTTCTTC.

V gene TRBV18 combines with J gene TRBJ1-5, with TRBD1 as a possible D gene (6 bases). The V gene lost 1 base and the J gene lost 6 bases, with 16 bases spanning the gap. The CDR3 is 16 amino acids. Germline V gene lookup returns CDR1 KGHSH and CDR2 LQKENI. CDR3 amino acids: CASSPQSAGALQPQHF. CDR3 nucleotide sequence: TGTGCCAGCTCACCACAGTCCGCAGGGGCGCTTCAGCCCCAGCATTTT.

CDR3 residues: CASTRTTGNTGELFF. The CDR3 DNA reads as TGTGCCAGTACGAGGACTACGGGAAACACCGGGGAGCTGTTTTTT. This chain joins TRBV19 and TRBJ2-2; weak D call: TRBD2 (6 bases). The ends were cut back, 7 bases at V and 2 bases at J, with 14 bases in the middle. Germline CDR1 is LNHDA and CDR2 is SQIVND (reference sequence). The CDR3 spans 15 residues.

This sequence joins TRBV14 and TRBJ1-6; the D is unclear. This CDR3 region has 14 residues. V lost 5 bases and J 0 bases, leaving 5 bases between the germline ends. CDR1 and CDR2 (germline): SGHDN, FVKESK. CDR3 sequence reads: CASSYNSYNSPLHF. The CDR3 nucleotides read TGTGCCAGCAGCTACAACTCCTATAATTCACCCCTCCACTTT.